These 20 T cell receptor beta chains came from one sample sequenced in a study of cytomegalovirus exposure and HLA in healthy donors. TCRdb's table, derived via immunoSEQ multiplex PCR, lists solely in-frame clones and lacks some. The sample contains around 150,000 clones, 88% of which appear only once. Sequencing input: PBMCs. The receptors shown here come from a man aged 18-30 years in good health and CMV-seronegative.

V gene TRBV19 combines with J gene TRBJ2-5, with 11 bases that match TRBD2. The CDR3 is 14 amino acids. Germline CDR1 reads LNHDA; CDR2 reads SQIVND (reference sequence). V was clipped by 10 bases and J by 0 bases; unmatched bases: 4. The CDR3 protein is CATRGLADQETQYF. As DNA, the CDR3 is TGTGCCACGCGGGGACTAGCGGACCAAGAGACCCAGTACTTC.

The chain links TRBV5-1 to TRBJ1-5; a possible D gene is TRBD1 (6 bases). This CDR3 has 14 amino acids. Per the germline V gene, CDR1 is SGHRS and CDR2 is YFSETQ. V lost 1 base, J lost 7 bases, and 12 bases lay in between. Written as DNA, the CDR3 is TGCGCCAGCAGCTTGTTACAGGGCGGCCAGCCCCAGCATTTT. This sequence encodes CASSLLQGGQPQHF.

This clone was counted once. The chain uses TRBV5-1 and TRBJ2-1; 7 bases are a match to TRBD2. The CDR3 totals 16 residues. Trimming at V came to 0 bases and at J to 10 bases, leaving 13 bases not matched to a gene. The germline CDR1 and CDR2 sequences are SGHRS and YFSETQ. The CDR3 here is CASSLVRAGPRVEQFF. CDR3 DNA: TGCGCCAGCAGCTTGGTCCGAGCGGGGCCCCGAGTGGAGCAGTTCTTC.

The J gene is TRBJ2-3, the V gene TRBV5-1; D perhaps matches TRBD2 (6 bases). Germline assignment: CDR1 SGHRS and CDR2 YFSETQ. Between the trimmed V and J ends, which lost 4 bases and 4 bases, there was a span of 13 bases. CDR3 size: 14 residues. The CDR3 loop is CASSPGGGADTQYF. In DNA, the CDR3 is TGCGCCAGCAGCCCCGGGGGTGGGGCAGATACGCAGTATTTT.

The rearrangement uses TRBV10-3 and TRBJ2-5; TRBD1 matches at 10 bases. V trimming: 0 bases; J trimming: 5 bases; junction bases outside the gene matches: 9. CDR3 length equals 17 residues. In germline, CDR1 is ENHRY, CDR2 SYGVKD. The CDR3 DNA reads TGTGCCATCAGTGAGTCGGGACAGGGGAAAGGAATGGAGACCCAGTACTTC. Translating it yields CAISESGQGKGMETQYF.

Regarding this clone: The sample carries other DNA sequences with the same CDR3. This sequence joins TRBV6-5 and TRBJ2-2, with unresolved D. CDR3 length equals 12 residues. V was pared by 2 bases and J by 8 bases, with 6 bases between. The germline gives CDR1 MNHEY, CDR2 SVGAGI. CDR3 loop: CASSYPGGELFF. The CDR3 DNA is TGTGCCAGCAGTTACCCCGGGGGGGAGCTGTTTTTT.

The chain recombines TRBV18 with TRBJ2-7; weak D call: TRBD1 (6 bases). Trimming pared 3 bases from V and 0 bases from J, leaving 9 bases between. Looked up from germline, CDR1 is KGHSH and CDR2 is LQKENI. The CDR3 consists of 14 residues. The CDR3 nucleotides are TGTGCCAGCTCACCTCGGGACAACTCCTACGAGCAGTACTTC. It translates to CASSPRDNSYEQYF.

This chain links TRBV5-1 with TRBJ1-6, with 8 bases aligning to TRBD1. V lost 4 bases, J lost 11 bases, and 11 bases stayed unmatched. The length of the CDR3 is 15 residues. Per germline, CDR1 SGHRS and CDR2 YFSETQ. As DNA, the CDR3 is TGCGCCAGCAGCCCGAGGACAGGGCCCGGGACACCCCTCCACTTT. Protein product: CASSPRTGPGTPLHF.

CDR3 loop: CASSYQGAPGELFF. In nucleotides, the CDR3 is TGCGCCAGCAGCTACCAGGGGGCGCCCGGGGAGCTGTTTTTT. The chain has TRBV5-1 and TRBJ2-2; 8 bases are shared with TRBD1. Germline V gene lookup returns CDR1 SGHRS and CDR2 YFSETQ. The CDR3 totals 14 residues. Trimming took 3 bases from V and 6 from J; bases not matched to a gene: 4.

The V and J genes are TRBV5-4 and TRBJ2-7, with a possible D match to TRBD2 (6 bases). Trimming pared 0 bases from V and 4 bases from J, leaving 14 bases between. Germline V lookup: CDR1 SGHNT, CDR2 YYREEE (reference sequence). The CDR3 is 15 residues long. CDR3 sequence reads: CASSLGGTQTYEQYF. In DNA form, the CDR3 reads TGTGCCAGCAGCTTGGGCGGGACTCAAACTTACGAGCAGTACTTC.

This chain uses TRBV6-6 with TRBJ2-5, with 7 positions matching TRBD1. This CDR3 spans 15 amino acids. CDR1 MNHNY and CDR2 SVGAGI come from the germline V gene (reference sequence). Germline trimming cut 6 bases from V and 3 bases from J; bases unmatched to any gene: 10. The CDR3 DNA reads as TGTGCCAGCAGGTCTACAGGGGTCGGGGAAGAGACCCAGTACTTC. Protein product: CASRSTGVGEETQYF.

The chain is built from TRBV7-8 and TRBJ1-1; D perhaps matches TRBD1 (6 bases). CDR1 is SGHVS, CDR2 FQNEAQ, per germline. Between the trimmed V and J ends, which lost 5 bases and 0 bases, there was a span of 19 bases. The CDR3 extends over 17 amino acids. CDR3 bases: TGTGCCAGCAGCAAACGGACAGCCCACTCCATGAACACTGAAGCTTTCTTT. This translates into CASSKRTAHSMNTEAFF.

CDR3 in DNA: TGTGCCAGTAGATCATTGTATCAAACCGGGACAGCGAGTATACTCCACTTT. Translation gives CASRSLYQTGTASILHF. The J gene is TRBJ1-6, the V gene TRBV28, with 7 bases aligning to TRBD1. CDR3 size: 17 residues. Germline V CDR1 and CDR2: MDHEN, SYDVKM. With V trimmed by 9 bases and J by 16 bases, 27 bases remained unmatched.

V and J are TRBV7-9 and TRBJ1-4; TRBD1 is a possible D gene (5 bases). The CDR3 has 14 amino acids. Germline CDR1 SEHNR, CDR2 FQNEAQ (reference sequence). With 5 bases removed from V and 8 bases from J, the gap between germline ends came to 15 bases. In DNA, the CDR3 is TGTGCCAGCAGCCGGGACTCCGGTGGGGAAAAACTGTTTTTT. Translation gives CASSRDSGGEKLFF.

This clone occurred once. The V call is TRBV6-5, the J call TRBJ1-5; D perhaps matches TRBD1 (5 bases). Trimming cost V 5 bases and J 7 bases, with 15 bases left between them. This CDR3 spans 14 amino acids. CDR1 is MNHEY, CDR2 SVGAGI, per germline. The chain's CDR3 is CASSPGGYGQPQHF. CDR3 sequence (DNA): TGTGCCAGCAGTCCCGGGGGGTATGGCCAGCCCCAGCATTTT.

The chain has TRBV25-1 and TRBJ1-3; D is undetermined. Germline CDR1 is MGHDK and CDR2 is SYGVNS. This CDR3 has 15 amino acids. Trimming stripped 1 base from V and 3 bases from J, with 10 bases between. CDR3 coding DNA: TGTGCCAGCAGTGAATCACGGGTTTTTGGAAACACCATATATTTT. The encoded protein is CASSESRVFGNTIYF.

J is TRBJ2-7 and V is TRBV28, with a possible D match to TRBD2 (6 bases). Germline CDR1 and CDR2: MDHEN and SYDVKM. Trimming took off 5 bases at V and 2 bases at J, with 16 bases between the two ends. The CDR3 contains 15 residues. The CDR3 region is CASSPPGTGTYEQYF. Written as DNA, the CDR3 is TGTGCCAGCAGTCCACCGGGGACTGGAACCTACGAGCAGTACTTC.

For this clone: The sample contains more than one DNA sequence encoding this CDR3. The J gene is TRBJ2-3, the V gene TRBV9; 7 nucleotides match TRBD2. CDR1 is SGDLS, CDR2 YYNGEE, per germline. Germline trimming cut 4 bases from V and 4 bases from J; bases unmatched to any gene: 6. The CDR3 covers 14 residues. CDR3 residues: CASSPSGRSDTQYF. Written as DNA, the CDR3 is TGTGCCAGCAGCCCTAGCGGCAGGTCAGATACGCAGTATTTT.

The chain carries TRBV5-6 and TRBJ2-3; 9 nucleotides align to TRBD1. The CDR3 consists of 16 residues. Germline V CDR1 and CDR2: SGHDT, YYEEEE. V was pared by 3 bases and J by 3 bases, with 8 bases of the junction left unmatched. This chain's CDR3 is CASSWGQGRSTDTQYF. DNA of the CDR3: TGTGCCAGCAGCTGGGGACAGGGAAGATCAACAGATACGCAGTATTTT.

V usage is TRBV23-1 and J usage is TRBJ2-7, with 7 bases aligning to TRBD1. TRBV23-1 is an ORF, with its function uncertain. This CDR3 is 14 amino acids long. V shed 5 bases and J 6 bases; nucleotides not matched to a gene: 10. The CDR3 region has the DNA TGCGCCAGCAGTGGCCGGGACAGCGAGGGCGAGCAGTACGTC. Protein product: CASSGRDSEGEQYV.